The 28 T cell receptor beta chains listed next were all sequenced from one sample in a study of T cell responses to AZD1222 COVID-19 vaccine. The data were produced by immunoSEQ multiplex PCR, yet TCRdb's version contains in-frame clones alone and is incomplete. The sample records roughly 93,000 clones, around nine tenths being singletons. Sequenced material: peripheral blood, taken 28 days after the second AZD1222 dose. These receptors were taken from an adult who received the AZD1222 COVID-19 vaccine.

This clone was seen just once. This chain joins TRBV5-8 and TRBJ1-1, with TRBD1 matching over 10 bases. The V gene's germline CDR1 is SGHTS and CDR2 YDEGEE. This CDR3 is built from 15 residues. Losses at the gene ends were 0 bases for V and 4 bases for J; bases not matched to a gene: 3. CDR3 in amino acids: CASSLGGTGVTEAFF. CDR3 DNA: TGTGCCAGCAGCTTGGGAGGGACAGGGGTCACTGAAGCTTTCTTT.

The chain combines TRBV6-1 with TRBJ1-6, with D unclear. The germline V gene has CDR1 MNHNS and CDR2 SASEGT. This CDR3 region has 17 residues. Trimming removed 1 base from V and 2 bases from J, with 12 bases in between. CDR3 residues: CASSEGTPGAYNSPLHF. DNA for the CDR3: TGTGCCAGCAGTGAAGGGACCCCAGGAGCCTATAATTCACCCCTCCACTTT.

The CDR3 loop is CASSLPGGMSTDTQYF. The CDR3 bases are TGTGCCAGCAGCTTACCAGGGGGCATGAGCACAGATACGCAGTATTTT. The chain has TRBV7-9 and TRBJ2-3, with TRBD1 identical over 8 bases. The trim removed 2 bases at V and 0 bases at J, leaving 4 bases unmatched. The CDR3 has 16 residues. Germline CDR1 SEHNR, CDR2 FQNEAQ (reference sequence).

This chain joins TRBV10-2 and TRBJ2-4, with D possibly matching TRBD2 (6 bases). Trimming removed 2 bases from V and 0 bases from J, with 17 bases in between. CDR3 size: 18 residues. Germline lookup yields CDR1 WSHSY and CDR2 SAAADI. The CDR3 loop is CASSEPSNSGKAKNIQYF. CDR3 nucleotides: TGCGCCAGCAGTGAGCCCAGCAATAGCGGTAAAGCCAAAAACATTCAGTACTTC.

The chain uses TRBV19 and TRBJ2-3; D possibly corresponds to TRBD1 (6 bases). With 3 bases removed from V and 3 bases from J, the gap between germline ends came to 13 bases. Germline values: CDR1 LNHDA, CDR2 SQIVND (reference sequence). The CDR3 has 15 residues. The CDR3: CASSIGGRGTDTQYF. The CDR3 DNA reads TGTGCCAGTAGTATTGGAGGCAGGGGTACAGATACGCAGTATTTT.

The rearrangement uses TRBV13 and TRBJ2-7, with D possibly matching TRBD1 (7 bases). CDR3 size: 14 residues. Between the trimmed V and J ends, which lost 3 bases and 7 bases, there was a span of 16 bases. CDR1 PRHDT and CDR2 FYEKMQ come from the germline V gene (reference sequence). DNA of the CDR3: TGTGCCAGCAGCTTCAGGGGGGCAACCCGGGAGCAGTACTTC. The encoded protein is CASSFRGATREQYF.

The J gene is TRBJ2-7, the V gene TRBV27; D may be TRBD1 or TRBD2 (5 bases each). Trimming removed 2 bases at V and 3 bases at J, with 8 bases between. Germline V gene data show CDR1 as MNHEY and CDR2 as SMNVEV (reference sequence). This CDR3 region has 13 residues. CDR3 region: CASSLRDGYEQYV. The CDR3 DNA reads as TGTGCCAGCAGTTTAAGGGACGGCTACGAGCAGTACGTC.

Here the CDR3 reads CASSFEQQIGELFF. In DNA, the CDR3 is TGCGCCAGCAGCTTTGAACAACAAATCGGGGAGCTGTTTTTT. The chain is built from TRBV5-1 and TRBJ2-2; D is unresolved. Trimming stripped 2 bases from V and 7 bases from J, with 12 bases between. The CDR3 contains 14 residues. CDR1 is SGHRS and CDR2 is YFSETQ in the germline V gene.

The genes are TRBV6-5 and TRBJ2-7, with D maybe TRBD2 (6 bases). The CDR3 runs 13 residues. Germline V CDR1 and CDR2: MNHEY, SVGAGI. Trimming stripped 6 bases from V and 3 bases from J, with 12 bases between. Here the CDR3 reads CASSGGTNYEQYF. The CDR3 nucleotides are TGTGCCAGCAGCGGCGGGACCAACTACGAGCAGTACTTC.

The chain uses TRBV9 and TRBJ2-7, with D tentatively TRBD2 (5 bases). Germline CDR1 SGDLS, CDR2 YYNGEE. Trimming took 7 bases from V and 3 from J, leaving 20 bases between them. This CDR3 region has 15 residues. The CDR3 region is CASPNRDYALYEQYF. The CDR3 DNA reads TGTGCCAGCCCCAATCGAGACTATGCCCTCTACGAGCAGTACTTC.

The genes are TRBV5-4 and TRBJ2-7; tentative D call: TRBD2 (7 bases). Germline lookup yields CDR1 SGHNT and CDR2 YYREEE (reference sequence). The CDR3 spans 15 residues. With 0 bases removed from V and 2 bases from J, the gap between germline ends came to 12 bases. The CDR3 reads CASSLEGGGAYEQYV. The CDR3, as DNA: TGTGCCAGCAGCTTGGAGGGGGGGGGAGCCTACGAGCAGTACGTC.

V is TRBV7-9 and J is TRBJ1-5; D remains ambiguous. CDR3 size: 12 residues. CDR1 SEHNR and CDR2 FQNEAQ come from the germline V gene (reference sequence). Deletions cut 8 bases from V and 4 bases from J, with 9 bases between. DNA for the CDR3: TGTGCCAGCCGCCGGCAGAATCAGCCCCAGCATTTT. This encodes CASRRQNQPQHF.

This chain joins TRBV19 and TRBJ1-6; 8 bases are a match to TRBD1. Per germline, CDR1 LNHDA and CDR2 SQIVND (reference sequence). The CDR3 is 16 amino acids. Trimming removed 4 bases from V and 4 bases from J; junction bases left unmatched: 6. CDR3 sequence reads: CASSTDQGAYNSPLHF. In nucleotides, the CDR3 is TGTGCCAGTAGTACAGACCAGGGGGCTTATAATTCACCCCTCCACTTT.

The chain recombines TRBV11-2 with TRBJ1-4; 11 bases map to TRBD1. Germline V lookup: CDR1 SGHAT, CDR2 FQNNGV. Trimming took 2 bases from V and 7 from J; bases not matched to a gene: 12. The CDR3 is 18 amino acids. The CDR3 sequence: CASSLLPGQGVGGEKLFF. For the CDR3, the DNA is TGTGCCAGCAGCTTACTTCCGGGACAGGGGGTTGGAGGTGAAAAACTGTTTTTT.

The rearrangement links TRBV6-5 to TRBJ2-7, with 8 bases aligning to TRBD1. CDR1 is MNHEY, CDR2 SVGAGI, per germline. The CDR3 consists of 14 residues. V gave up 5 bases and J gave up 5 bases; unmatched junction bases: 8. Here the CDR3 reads CASSPRTGLDEQYV. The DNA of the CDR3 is TGTGCCAGCAGTCCGCGGACAGGGTTGGACGAGCAGTACGTC.

The CDR3 DNA follows: TGTGCCAGCAGCCCCACTCGAGGGCGTGCAGATACGCAGTATTTT. Its protein product is CASSPTRGRADTQYF. This rearrangement joins TRBV6-2 or TRBV6-3 to TRBJ2-3, with TRBD2 as a possible D gene (5 bases). Germline V gene data show CDR1 as MNHEY and CDR2 as SVGEGT. Trimming took 6 bases from V and 4 from J, leaving 17 bases between them. This CDR3 comprises 15 residues.

CDR3 in amino acids: CASRASAGELFF. The DNA for the CDR3 is TGTGCCAGCAGAGCTAGCGCCGGGGAGCTGTTTTTT. J is TRBJ2-2 and V is TRBV28; D may be TRBD2 (6 bases). Germline assignment: CDR1 MDHEN and CDR2 SYDVKM. This CDR3 comprises 12 residues. Trimming took 6 bases from V and 6 from J, leaving 8 bases between them.

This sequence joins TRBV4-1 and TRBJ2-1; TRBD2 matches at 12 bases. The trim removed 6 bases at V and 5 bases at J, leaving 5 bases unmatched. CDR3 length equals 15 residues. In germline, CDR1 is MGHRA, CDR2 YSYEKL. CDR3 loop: CASRKGLAGNNEQFF. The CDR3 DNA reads TGCGCCAGCAGAAAAGGACTAGCGGGAAACAATGAGCAGTTCTTC.

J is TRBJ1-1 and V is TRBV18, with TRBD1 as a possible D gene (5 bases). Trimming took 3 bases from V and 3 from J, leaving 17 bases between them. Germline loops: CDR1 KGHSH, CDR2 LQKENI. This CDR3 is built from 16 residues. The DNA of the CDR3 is TGTGCCAGCTCACCCCCGGGACCCCTAAAGGACACTGAAGCTTTCTTT. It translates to CASSPPGPLKDTEAFF.

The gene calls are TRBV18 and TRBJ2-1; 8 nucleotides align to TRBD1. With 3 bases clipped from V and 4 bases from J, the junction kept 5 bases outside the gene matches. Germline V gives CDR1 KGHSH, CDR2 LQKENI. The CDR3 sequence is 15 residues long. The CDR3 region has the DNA TGTGCCAGCTCACCCGGACAGGGTGGGTACAATGAGCAGTTCTTC. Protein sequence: CASSPGQGGYNEQFF.

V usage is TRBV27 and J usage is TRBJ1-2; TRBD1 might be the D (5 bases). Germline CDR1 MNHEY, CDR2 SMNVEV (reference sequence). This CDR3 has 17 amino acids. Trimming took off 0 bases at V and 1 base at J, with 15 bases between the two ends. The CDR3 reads CASSLSGGRGLNYGYTF. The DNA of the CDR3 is TGTGCCAGCAGTTTATCTGGAGGGAGGGGCCTTAACTATGGCTACACCTTC.

As DNA, the CDR3 is TGTGCCAGCAGTACTGCCGTATCCTACAATGAGCAGTTCTTC. Translating gives CASSTAVSYNEQFF. The rearrangement uses TRBV28 and TRBJ2-1, with D hard to call. Per the germline V gene, CDR1 is MDHEN and CDR2 is SYDVKM. The CDR3 runs to 14 residues. V lost 5 bases, J lost 1 base, and 9 bases lay in between.

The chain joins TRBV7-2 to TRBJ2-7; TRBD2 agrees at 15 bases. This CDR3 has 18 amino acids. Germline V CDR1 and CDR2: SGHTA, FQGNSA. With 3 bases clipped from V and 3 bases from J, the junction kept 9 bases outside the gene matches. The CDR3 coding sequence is TGTGCCAGCAGCTTGAGGACTAGCGGGGGGGCTTCAATCTACGAGCAGTACTTC. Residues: CASSLRTSGGASIYEQYF.

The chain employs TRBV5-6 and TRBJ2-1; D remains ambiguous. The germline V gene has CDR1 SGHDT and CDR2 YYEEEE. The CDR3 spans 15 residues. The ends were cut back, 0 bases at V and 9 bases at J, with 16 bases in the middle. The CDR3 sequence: CASSLVRKQDREQFF. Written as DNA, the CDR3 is TGTGCCAGCAGCTTGGTCAGGAAACAAGACCGTGAGCAGTTCTTC.

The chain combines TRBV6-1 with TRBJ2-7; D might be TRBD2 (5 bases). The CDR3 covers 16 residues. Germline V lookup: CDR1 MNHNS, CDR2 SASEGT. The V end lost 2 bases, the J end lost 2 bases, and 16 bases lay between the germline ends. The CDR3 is CASSEFGFGIAYEQYV. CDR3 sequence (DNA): TGTGCCAGCAGTGAATTCGGTTTCGGGATCGCCTACGAGCAGTACGTC.

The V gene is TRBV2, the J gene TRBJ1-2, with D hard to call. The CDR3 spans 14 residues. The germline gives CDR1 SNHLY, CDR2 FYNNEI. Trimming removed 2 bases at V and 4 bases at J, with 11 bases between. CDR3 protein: CASSETVVLYGYTF. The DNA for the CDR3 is TGTGCCAGCAGTGAAACGGTAGTACTCTATGGCTACACCTTC.

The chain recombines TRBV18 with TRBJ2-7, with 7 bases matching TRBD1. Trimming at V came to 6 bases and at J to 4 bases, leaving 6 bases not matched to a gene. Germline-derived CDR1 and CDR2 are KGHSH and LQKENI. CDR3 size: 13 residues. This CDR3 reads CASSPETGYEQYV. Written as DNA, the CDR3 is TGTGCCAGCTCCCCCGAGACAGGGTACGAGCAGTACGTC.

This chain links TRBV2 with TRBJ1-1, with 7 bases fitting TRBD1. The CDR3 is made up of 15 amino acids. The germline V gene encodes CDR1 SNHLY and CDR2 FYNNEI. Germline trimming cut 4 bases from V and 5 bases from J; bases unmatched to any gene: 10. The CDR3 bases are TGTGCCAGCAGTGGCGGCAGGGGGTGGCGGACTGAAGCTTTCTTT. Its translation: CASSGGRGWRTEAFF.